The entry below gives a single T cell receptor beta chain sequence along with its context. The sample comes from a study of blood T cell repertoires in COVID-19. The wider study: Sample material is recorded as cDNA or gDNA derived from T cells, B-cell-depleted T cells, or PBMCs.

The protocol was immunoSEQ multiplex PCR, while the TCRdb copy is restricted to in-frame clones and leaves out a portion. The repertoire holds 250,000 or so clones, with approximately 85% as singletons. V lost 5 bases to trimming and J lost 0 bases, with 8 bases between them. The CDR3 has 14 residues. From germline, CDR1 is MDHEN and CDR2 SYDVKM. Participant age was 18 to 89 years, and participants resided in roughly 25 US areas. The sample taken for sequencing was PBMCs or T cells enriched from blood (not recorded which). The gene calls are TRBV28 and TRBJ1-3, with D uncertain. The TCR sequence derives from a woman aged 45-60 years who had recovered from COVID-19. CDR3 sequence reads: CASSDTGSGNTIYF. In nucleotides, the CDR3 is TGTGCCAGCAGTGACACTGGCTCTGGAAACACCATATATTTT.